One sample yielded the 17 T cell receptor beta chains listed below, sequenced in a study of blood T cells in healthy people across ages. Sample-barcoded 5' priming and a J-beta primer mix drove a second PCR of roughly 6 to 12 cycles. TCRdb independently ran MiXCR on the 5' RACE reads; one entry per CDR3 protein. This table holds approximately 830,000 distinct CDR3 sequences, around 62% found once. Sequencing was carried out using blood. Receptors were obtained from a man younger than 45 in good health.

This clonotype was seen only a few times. The CDR3 loop reads CSVDSPGNTYEQYF. The CDR3 DNA follows: TGCAGCGTTGATTCGCCAGGTAATACCTACGAGCAGTACTTC. The chain couples TRBV29-1 to TRBJ2-7; no clear D gene. The CDR3 length is 14 residues. The germline V gene encodes CDR1 SQVTM and CDR2 ANQGSEA. V was clipped by 3 bases and J by 2 bases, with 14 bases between them.

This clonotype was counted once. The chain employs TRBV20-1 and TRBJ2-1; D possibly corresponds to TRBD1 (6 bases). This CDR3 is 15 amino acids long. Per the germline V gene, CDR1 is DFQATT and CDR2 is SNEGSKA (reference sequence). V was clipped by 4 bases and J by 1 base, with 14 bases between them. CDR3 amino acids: CSANTGKSSYNEQFF. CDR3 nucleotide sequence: TGCAGTGCTAATACAGGGAAGTCATCCTACAATGAGCAGTTCTTC.

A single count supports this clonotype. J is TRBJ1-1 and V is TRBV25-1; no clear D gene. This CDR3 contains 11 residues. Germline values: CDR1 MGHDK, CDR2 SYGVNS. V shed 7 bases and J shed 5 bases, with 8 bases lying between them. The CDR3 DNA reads TGTGCCAGCAAACAAGGGACTGAAGCTTTCTTT. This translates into CASKQGTEAFF.

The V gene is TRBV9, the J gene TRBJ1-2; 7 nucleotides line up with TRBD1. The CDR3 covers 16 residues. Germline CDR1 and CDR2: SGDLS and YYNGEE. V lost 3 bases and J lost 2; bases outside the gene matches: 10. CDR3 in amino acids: CASSAPGTDSNYGYTF. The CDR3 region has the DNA TGTGCCAGCAGCGCCCCCGGGACAGATTCAAACTATGGCTACACCTTC.

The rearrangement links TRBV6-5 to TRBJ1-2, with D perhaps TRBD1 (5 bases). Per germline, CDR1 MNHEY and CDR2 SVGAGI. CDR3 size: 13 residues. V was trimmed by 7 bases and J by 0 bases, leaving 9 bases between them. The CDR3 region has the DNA TGTGCCAGCATAGGGACCCCTAACTATGGCTACACCTTC. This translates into CASIGTPNYGYTF.

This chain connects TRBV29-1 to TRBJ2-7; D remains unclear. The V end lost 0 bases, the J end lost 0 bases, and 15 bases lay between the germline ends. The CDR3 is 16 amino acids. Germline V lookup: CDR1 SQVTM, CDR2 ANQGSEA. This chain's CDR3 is CSVEESGPGRSYEQYF. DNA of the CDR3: TGCAGCGTTGAAGAATCAGGCCCCGGACGCTCCTACGAGCAGTACTTC.

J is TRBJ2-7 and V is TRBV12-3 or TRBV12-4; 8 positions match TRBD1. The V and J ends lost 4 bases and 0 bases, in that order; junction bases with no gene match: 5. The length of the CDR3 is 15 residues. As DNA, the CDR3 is TGTGCCAGCAGTTATAGACAGGGGCCCTCCTACGAGCAGTACTTC. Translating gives CASSYRQGPSYEQYF.

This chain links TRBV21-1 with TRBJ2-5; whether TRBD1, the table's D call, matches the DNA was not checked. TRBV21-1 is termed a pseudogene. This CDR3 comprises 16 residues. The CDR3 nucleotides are TGTGCCAGCAGCAAAACAACGGGACAGGACCAAGAGACCCAGTACTTC. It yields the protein CASSKTTGQDQETQYF.

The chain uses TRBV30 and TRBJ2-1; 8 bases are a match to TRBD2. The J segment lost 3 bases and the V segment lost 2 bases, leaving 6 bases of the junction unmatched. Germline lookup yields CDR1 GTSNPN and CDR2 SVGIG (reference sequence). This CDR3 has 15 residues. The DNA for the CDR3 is TGTGCCTGGAGTAGAAGCGGGGGAATCTACAATGAGCAGTTCTTC. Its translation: CAWSRSGGIYNEQFF.

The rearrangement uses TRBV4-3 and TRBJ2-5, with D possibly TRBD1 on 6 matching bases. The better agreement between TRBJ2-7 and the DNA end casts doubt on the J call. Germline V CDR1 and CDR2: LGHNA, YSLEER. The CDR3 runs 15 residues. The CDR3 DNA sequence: TGCGCCAGCAGCCAAGTTGGAGAACAGGGCTACGAGCAGTACTTC. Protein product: CASSQVGEQGYEQYF.

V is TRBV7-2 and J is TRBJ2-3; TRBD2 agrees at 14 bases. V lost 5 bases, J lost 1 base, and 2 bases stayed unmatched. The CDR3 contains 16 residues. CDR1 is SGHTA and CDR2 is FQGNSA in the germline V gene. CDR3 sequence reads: CASSGLAGGRTDTQYF. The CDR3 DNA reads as TGTGCCAGCAGCGGACTAGCGGGGGGACGCACAGATACGCAGTATTTT.

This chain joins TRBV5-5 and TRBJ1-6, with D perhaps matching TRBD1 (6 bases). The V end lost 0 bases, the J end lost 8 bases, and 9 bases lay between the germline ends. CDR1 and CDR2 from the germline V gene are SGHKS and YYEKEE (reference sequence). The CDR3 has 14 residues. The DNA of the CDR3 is TGTGCCAGCAGCTTGGGACAGGATTATTCACCCCTCCACTTT. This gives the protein CASSLGQDYSPLHF.

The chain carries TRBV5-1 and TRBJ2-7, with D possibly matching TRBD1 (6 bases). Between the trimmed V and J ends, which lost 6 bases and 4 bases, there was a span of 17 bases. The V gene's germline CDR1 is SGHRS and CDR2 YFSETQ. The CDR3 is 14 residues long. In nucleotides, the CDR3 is TGCGCCAGCACCGCGACAGGTGGGGGTTACGAGCAGTACTTC. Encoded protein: CASTATGGGYEQYF.

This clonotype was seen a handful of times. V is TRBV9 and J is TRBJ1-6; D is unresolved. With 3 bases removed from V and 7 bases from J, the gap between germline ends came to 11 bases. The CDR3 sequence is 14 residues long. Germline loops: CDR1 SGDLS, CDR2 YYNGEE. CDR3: CASSDSGTNSPLHF. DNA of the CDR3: TGTGCCAGCAGCGATAGCGGAACCAATTCACCCCTCCACTTT.

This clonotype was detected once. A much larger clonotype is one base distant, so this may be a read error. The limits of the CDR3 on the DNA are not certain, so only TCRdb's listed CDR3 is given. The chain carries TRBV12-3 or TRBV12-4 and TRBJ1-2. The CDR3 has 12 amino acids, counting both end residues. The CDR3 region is CASSFGDGGYTF.

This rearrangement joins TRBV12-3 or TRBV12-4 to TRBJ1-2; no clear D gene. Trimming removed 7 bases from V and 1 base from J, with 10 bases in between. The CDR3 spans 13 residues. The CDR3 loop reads CASTSGFNYGYTF. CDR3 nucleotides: TGTGCCAGCACCTCCGGGTTTAACTATGGCTACACCTTC.

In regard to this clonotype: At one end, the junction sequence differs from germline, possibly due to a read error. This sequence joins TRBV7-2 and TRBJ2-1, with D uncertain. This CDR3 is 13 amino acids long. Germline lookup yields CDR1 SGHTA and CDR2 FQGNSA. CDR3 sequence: CVSSLVARDEQFF. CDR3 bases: TGTGTCAGCAGCTTAGTGGCTAGGGATGAGCAGTTCTTC.